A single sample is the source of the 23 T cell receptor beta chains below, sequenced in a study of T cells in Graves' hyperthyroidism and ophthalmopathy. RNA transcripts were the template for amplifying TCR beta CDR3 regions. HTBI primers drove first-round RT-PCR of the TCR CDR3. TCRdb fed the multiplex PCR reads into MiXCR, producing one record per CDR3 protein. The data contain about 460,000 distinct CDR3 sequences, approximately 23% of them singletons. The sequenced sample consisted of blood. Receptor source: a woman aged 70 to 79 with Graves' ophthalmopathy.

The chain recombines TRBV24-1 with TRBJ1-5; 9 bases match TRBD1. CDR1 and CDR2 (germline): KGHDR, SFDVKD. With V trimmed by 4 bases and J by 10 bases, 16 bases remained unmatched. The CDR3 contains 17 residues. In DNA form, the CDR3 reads TGTGCCACCAGTGAGGGGGACAGGGCGGCGGCAATCGGACCCCAGCATTTT. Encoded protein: CATSEGDRAAAIGPQHF.

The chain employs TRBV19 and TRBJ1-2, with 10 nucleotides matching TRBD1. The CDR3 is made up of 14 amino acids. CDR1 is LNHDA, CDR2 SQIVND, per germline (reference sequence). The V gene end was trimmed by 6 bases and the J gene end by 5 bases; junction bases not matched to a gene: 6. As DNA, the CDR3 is TGTGCCAGTAGGACGGGACAGGGGACGTATGGCTACACCTTC. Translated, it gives CASRTGQGTYGYTF.

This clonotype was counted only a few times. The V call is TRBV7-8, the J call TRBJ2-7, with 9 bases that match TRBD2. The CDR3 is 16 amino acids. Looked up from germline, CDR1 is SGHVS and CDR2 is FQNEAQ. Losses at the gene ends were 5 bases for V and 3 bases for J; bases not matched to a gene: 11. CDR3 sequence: CASSVLDLTSGYEQYF. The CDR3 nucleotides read TGTGCCAGCAGCGTTTTAGATCTGACTAGCGGCTACGAGCAGTACTTC.

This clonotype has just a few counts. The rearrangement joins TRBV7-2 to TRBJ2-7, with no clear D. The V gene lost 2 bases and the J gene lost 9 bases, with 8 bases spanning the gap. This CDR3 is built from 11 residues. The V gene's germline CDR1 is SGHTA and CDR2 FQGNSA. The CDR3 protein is CASSLSFWQYF. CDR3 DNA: TGTGCCAGCAGCTTAAGTTTTTGGCAGTACTTC.

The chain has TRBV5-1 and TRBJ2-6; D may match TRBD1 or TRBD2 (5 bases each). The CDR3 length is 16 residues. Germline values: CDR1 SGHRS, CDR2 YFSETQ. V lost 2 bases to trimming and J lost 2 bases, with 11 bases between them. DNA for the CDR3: TGCGCCAGCAGCTTCGGGGCTGTAGCTGGGGCCAACGTCCTGACTTTC. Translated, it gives CASSFGAVAGANVLTF.

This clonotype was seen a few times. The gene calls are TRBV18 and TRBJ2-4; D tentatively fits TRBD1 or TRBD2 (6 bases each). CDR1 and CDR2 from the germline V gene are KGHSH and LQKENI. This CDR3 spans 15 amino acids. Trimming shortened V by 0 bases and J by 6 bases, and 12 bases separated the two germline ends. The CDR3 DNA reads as TGTGCCAGCTCACCACCGGGAGGACAGTTAAACATTCAGTACTTC. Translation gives CASSPPGGQLNIQYF.

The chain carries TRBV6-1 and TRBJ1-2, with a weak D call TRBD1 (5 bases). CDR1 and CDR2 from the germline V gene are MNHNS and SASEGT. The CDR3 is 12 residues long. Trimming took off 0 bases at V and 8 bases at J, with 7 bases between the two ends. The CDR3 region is CASSEAQGGYTF. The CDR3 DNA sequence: TGTGCCAGCAGTGAAGCGCAGGGAGGCTACACCTTC.

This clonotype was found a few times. CDR3 in DNA: TGTGCCACCAGTGATTTCAATGCCCAGGGGGATACCTCTGGGGCCAACGTCCTGACTTTC. This sequence encodes CATSDFNAQGDTSGANVLTF. This rearrangement joins TRBV24-1 to TRBJ2-6; 7 bases are shared with TRBD1. CDR1 and CDR2 from the germline V gene are KGHDR and SFDVKD. The length of the CDR3 is 20 residues. Trimming removed 1 base from V and 0 bases from J; junction bases left unmatched: 11.

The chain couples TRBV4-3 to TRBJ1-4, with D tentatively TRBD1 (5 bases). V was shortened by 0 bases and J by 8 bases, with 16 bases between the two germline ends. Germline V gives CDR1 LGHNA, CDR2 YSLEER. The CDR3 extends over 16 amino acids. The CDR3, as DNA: TGCGCCAGCAGCCAAGATTCGGCAGGGAGGGACGAAAAACTGTTTTTT. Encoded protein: CASSQDSAGRDEKLFF.

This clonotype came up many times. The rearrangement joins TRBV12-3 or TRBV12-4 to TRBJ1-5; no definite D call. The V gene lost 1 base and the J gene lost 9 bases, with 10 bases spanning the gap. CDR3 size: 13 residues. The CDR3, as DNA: TGTGCCAGCAGTTTAGACCGATTAGGGCCCCAGCATTTT. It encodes CASSLDRLGPQHF.

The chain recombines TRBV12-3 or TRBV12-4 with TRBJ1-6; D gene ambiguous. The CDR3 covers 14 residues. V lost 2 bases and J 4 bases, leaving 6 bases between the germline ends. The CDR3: CASSLLIYNSPLHF. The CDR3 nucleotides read TGTGCCAGCAGTTTATTGATTTATAATTCACCCCTCCACTTT.

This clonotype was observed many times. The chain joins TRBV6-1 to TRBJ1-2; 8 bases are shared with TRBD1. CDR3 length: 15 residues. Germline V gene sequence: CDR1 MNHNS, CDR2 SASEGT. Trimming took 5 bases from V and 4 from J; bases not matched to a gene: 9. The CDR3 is CASSTRTGRAYGYTF. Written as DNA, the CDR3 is TGTGCCAGCAGTACAAGGACAGGGCGGGCCTATGGCTACACCTTC.

The CDR3 nucleotides read TGTGCCAGCAGCTTGGCGAGGGGGGACCGACCGGGACTAGGGTCGGCGCAGTACTTC. Protein product: CASSLARGDRPGLGSAQYF. The chain combines TRBV5-5 with TRBJ2-7; 8 nucleotides align to TRBD2. Trimming took 0 bases from V and 9 from J; bases not matched to a gene: 23. The CDR3 is 19 amino acids. CDR1 is SGHKS and CDR2 is YYEKEE in the germline V gene (reference sequence).

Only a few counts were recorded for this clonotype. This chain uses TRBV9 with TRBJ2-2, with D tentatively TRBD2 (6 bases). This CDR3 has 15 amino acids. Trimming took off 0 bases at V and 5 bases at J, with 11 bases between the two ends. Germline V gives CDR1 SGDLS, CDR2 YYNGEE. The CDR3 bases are TGTGCCAGCAGCGTAGGCCAGGAGGGAACCGGGGAGCTGTTTTTT. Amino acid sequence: CASSVGQEGTGELFF. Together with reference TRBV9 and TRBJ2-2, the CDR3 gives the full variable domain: DSGVTQTPKHLITATGQRVTLRCSPRSGDLSVYWYQQSLDQGLQFLIQYYNGEERAKGNILERFSAQQFPDLHSELNLSSLELGDSALYFCASSVGQEGTGELFFGEGSRLTVL.

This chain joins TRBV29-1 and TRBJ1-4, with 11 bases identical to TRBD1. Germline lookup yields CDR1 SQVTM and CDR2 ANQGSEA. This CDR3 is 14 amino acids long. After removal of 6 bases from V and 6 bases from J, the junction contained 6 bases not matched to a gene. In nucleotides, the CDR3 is TGCAGCGTCAATCCGGGACAGGGGGATGAAAAACTGTTTTTT. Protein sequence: CSVNPGQGDEKLFF.

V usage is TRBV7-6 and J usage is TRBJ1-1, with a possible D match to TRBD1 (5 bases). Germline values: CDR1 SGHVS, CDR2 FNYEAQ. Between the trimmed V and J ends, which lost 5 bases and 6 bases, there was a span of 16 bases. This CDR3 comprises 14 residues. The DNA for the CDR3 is TGTGCCAGCAGCCGAGGGACCCCTCCACCTGAAGCTTTCTTT. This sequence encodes CASSRGTPPPEAFF.

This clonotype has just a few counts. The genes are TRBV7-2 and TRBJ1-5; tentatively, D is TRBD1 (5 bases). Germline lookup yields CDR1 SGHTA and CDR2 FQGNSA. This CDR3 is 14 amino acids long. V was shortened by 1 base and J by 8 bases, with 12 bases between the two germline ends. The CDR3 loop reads CASSLEGTGEPQHF. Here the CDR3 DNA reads TGTGCCAGCAGCTTAGAAGGGACCGGGGAGCCCCAGCATTTT.

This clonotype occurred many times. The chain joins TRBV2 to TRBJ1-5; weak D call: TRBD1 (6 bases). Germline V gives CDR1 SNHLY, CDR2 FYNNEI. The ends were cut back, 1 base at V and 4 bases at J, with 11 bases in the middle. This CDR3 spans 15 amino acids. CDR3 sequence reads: CASSEVTGTNQPQHF. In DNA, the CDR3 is TGTGCCAGCAGTGAAGTCACAGGGACAAATCAGCCCCAGCATTTT.

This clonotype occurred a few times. The CDR3 reads CASSSFSGLPRGANVLTF. The DNA for the CDR3 is TGTGCCAGCAGCTCCTTCTCGGGACTCCCGCGGGGGGCCAACGTCCTGACTTTC. The chain combines TRBV7-3 with TRBJ2-6; D is possibly TRBD2 (6 bases). CDR1 and CDR2 from the germline V gene are SGHTA and FQGTGA. There are 18 residues in the CDR3. V lost 4 bases and J lost 4, with 20 bases in between.

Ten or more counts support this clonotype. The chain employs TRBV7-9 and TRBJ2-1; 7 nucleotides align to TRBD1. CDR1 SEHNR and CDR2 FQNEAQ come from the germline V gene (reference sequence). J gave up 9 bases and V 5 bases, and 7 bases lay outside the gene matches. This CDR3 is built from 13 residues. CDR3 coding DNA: TGTGCCAGCAGCCTAATGACAGGGTTTGAGCAGTTCTTC. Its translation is CASSLMTGFEQFF.

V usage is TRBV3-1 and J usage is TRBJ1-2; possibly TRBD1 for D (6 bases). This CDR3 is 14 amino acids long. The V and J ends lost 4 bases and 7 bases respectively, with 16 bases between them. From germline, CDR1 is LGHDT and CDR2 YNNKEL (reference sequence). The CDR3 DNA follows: TGTGCCAGCAGCCCCCGACAGGTCTCCAGTGGCTACACCTTC. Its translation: CASSPRQVSSGYTF.

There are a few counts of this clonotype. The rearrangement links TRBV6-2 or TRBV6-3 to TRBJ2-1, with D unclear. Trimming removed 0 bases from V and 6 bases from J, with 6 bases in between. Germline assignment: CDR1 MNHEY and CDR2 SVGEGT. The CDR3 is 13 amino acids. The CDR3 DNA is TGTGCCAGCAGTTACTCTAGGCGCAATGAGCAGTTCTTC. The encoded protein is CASSYSRRNEQFF.

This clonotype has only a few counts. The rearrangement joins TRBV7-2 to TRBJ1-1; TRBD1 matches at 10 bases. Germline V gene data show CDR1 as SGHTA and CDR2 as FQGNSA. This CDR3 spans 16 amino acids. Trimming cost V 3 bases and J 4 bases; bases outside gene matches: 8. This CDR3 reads CASSLTGGATSTEAFF. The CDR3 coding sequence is TGTGCCAGCAGCTTGACAGGGGGCGCGACAAGCACTGAAGCTTTCTTT.